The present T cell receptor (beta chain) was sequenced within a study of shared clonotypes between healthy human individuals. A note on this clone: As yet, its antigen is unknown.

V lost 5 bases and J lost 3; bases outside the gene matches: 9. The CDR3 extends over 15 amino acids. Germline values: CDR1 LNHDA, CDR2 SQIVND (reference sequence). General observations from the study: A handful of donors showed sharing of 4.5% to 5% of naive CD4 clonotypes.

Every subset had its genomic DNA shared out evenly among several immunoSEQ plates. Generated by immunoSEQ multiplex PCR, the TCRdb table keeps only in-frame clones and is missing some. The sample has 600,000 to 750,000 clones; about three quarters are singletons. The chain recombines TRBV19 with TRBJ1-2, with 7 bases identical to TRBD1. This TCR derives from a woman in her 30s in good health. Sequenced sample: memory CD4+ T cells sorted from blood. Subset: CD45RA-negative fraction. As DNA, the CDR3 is TGTGCCAGTAGTCCCGCGGCGGGACAGCACTATGGCTACACCTTC. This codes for CASSPAAGQHYGYTF.